Sequencing of this T cell receptor (beta chain) was carried out in a study of cytomegalovirus exposure and HLA in healthy donors. Study-level background: Among the approximately 420 donors who were genotyped, 70% to 90% fell in the genetic ancestry cluster that is associated with self-reported Caucasian donors. Study-wide results and limits: A list of 150 or so TCR beta chains associated with cytomegalovirus was given. An analysis was carried out at a later point. It showed that HLA-associated TCR beta chains were more clonally expanded than equally common non-associated chains.

Recording of this donor's CMV serostatus was not done. Points on this clone: Its antigen is unidentified.

This PCR relied on a set of 60 Vbeta primers and 13 Jbeta primers. Only in-frame clones appear in the TCRdb table, and some are missing; sequencing was by immunoSEQ multiplex PCR. The sample lists over 85,000 clones, roughly 60% occurring once. Germline V gene sequence: CDR1 SGHRS, CDR2 YFSETQ. V was cut by 0 bases and J by 5 bases, with 18 bases left in between. This CDR3 spans 17 amino acids. The chain combines TRBV5-1 with TRBJ2-1, with a weak D call TRBD2 (5 bases). The receptor's source is a human donor in good health. The sequencing input was PBMCs. In DNA, the CDR3 is TGCGCCAGCAGCTTGGTAGGTCAAATGGGGAGCCACAATGAGCAGTTCTTC. It encodes CASSLVGQMGSHNEQFF.